The rows below give T cell receptor beta chains drawn from one sample of a study of cytomegalovirus exposure and HLA in healthy donors. The data were produced by immunoSEQ multiplex PCR, yet TCRdb's version contains in-frame clones alone and is incomplete. The sample lists about 140,000 clones, around two thirds seen once, with about 1.8% in the top ten. The sample taken for sequencing was PBMCs. These receptors originate from a male donor in good health and CMV-seronegative. Both conserved end residues are part of each CDR3. A D gene is named only where the DNA matches it firmly. Clone size appears in some rows only: once, few, many, or a class for an expanded clone.

TRBJ2-7,.,.,TRBV7-2,TGTGCCAGCAGCCCCAGTGGGGGGGCGCCACCCTACGAGCAGTACTTC,CASSPSGGAPPYEQYF
TRBJ2-7,.,.,TRBV6-6,TGTGCCAGCAGTTACTCGGAGGCTTTTTGGGTTTTC,CASSYSEAFWVF
TRBJ1-1,few,.,TRBV2,TGTGCCAGCAGTGAATCAGGGGCGAAAATGAACACTGAAGCTTTCTTT,CASSESGAKMNTEAFF
TRBJ2-5,.,TRBD1,TRBV30,TGTGCCTGGAGTGCCAAGAACAGGGGGCGAGGAGAGACCCAGTACTTC,CAWSAKNRGRGETQYF
TRBJ1-3,.,.,TRBV29-1,TGCAGCGTTGAAGCCTTCTCTGGAAACACCATATATTTT,CSVEAFSGNTIYF
TRBJ1-1,.,TRBD1,TRBV6-6,TGTGCCAGCAGCCCACCACGACAGGGTCAATGTGAAGCTTTCTTT,CASSPPRQGQCEAFF
TRBJ1-5,.,.,TRBV4-3,TGCGCCAGCAGCCCTAGCCACTTTAGCAATCAGCCCCAGCATTTT,CASSPSHFSNQPQHF
TRBJ1-2,few,TRBD1,TRBV7-9,TGTGCCAGCAGCTTAGCTGATGGGACAGAAATAAACTATGGCTACACCTTC,CASSLADGTEINYGYTF
TRBJ1-1,few,TRBD1,TRBV7-9,TGTGCCAGCAGCCCCCATAGCGGACAGGGTAGGGCTTTCTTT,CASSPHSGQGRAFF
TRBJ2-7,.,TRBD2,TRBV4-2,TGTGCCAGCACCCCCGCAGCGGGGGGGCAGTACGAGCAGTACTTC,CASTPAAGGQYEQYF
TRBJ2-1,few,.,TRBV5-1,TGCGCCAGCAGCTTGTTGGTCGCAGGGATGAGAAACAATGAGCAGTTCTTC,CASSLLVAGMRNNEQFF
TRBJ1-2,few,.,TRBV2,TGTGCCAGCAGTGTCTTCGTAGGGGAACTGACTGGCTACACCTTC,CASSVFVGELTGYTF
TRBJ1-3,.,TRBD1,TRBV5-1,TGCGCCAGCAGCTTGGTTGCCAGGGGGGGAAACACCATATATTTT,CASSLVARGGNTIYF
TRBJ2-3,.,TRBD2,TRBV28,TGTGCCAGCAGTTTATGGCGGACAGAGCCGGGACTAGCGGGGGAGACTAGCACAGATACGCAGTATTTT,CASSLWRTEPGLAGETSTDTQYF
TRBJ2-2,.,TRBD1,TRBV7-3,TGTGCCAGCAGCCCCCGACAGGGGGAGACCGGGGAGCTGTTTTTT,CASSPRQGETGELFF
TRBJ1-2,.,TRBD1,TRBV5-1,TGCGCCAGCAGCTTGGACGGGACAGGTACCGCTGGCTACACCTTC,CASSLDGTGTAGYTF
TRBJ2-7,.,.,TRBV29-1,TGCAGCGCGATCTGGGCTAACGAGCAGTACTTC,CSAIWANEQYF
TRBJ2-3,few,.,TRBV7-2,TGTGCCAGCAGCCCACTGAGTAGTTCAGATACGCAGTATTTT,CASSPLSSSDTQYF
TRBJ1-5,.,.,TRBV6-6,TGTGCCAGCAGTTTCCCAGGGAAGGGTCAGCCCCAGCATTTT,CASSFPGKGQPQHF
TRBJ1-2,.,.,TRBV28,TGTGCCAGTATGGCCAGGCCCTATGGCTACACCTTC,CASMARPYGYTF
TRBJ1-2,.,.,TRBV7-2,TGTGCCAGCAGCCCTTCCGCCGGGGACTATGGCTACACCTTC,CASSPSAGDYGYTF
TRBJ2-7,.,TRBD1,TRBV2,TGTGCCAGCTCCTGGTCCCGAGGACAGGGGAGCGGCGAGCAGTACTTC,CASSWSRGQGSGEQYF
TRBJ1-2,.,TRBD1,TRBV5-6,TGTGCCAGCAGCATAACAGGGGGCTACGGCTACACCTTC,CASSITGGYGYTF
TRBJ2-7,.,TRBD1,TRBV10-3,TGTGCCATCAGCGGGACAGGGGGCGAGCAGTACTTC,CAISGTGGEQYF
TRBJ1-4,many,.,TRBV7-2,TGTGCCAGCAGCTTACAGGGATTCGATGAAAAACTGTTTTTT,CASSLQGFDEKLFF
TRBJ2-1,.,TRBD1,TRBV19,TGTGCCAGTAACCCGCCGGGACAGACCTACAATGAGCAGTTCTTC,CASNPPGQTYNEQFF
TRBJ1-1,.,TRBD1,TRBV20-1,TGCAGTGCTGGCGGGCAGGGGGGAGCTTTCTTT,CSAGGQGGAFF
TRBJ2-2,.,TRBD1,TRBV9,TGTGCCAGCAGCGTAACAGGGGGCGCCAACACCGGGGAGCTGTTTTTT,CASSVTGGANTGELFF
TRBJ1-5,.,.,TRBV7-9,TGTGCCAGCAGCACAGCTCATCCCGGGGCCAGGGGTCATCAGCCCCAGCATTTT,CASSTAHPGARGHQPQHF
TRBJ1-3,.,TRBD1,TRBV19,TGTGCCAGTAGTCGGGACAGGGAGAATGGAAACACCATATATTTT,CASSRDRENGNTIYF
TRBJ2-1,.,.,TRBV2,TGTGCCAGCAATCAGGCCAGTGAGCAGTTCTTC,CASNQASEQFF
TRBJ1-2,.,.,TRBV2,TGTGCCAGCAGTGAAGACCAGGGGCGCGGCTACACCTTC,CASSEDQGRGYTF
TRBJ1-6,.,TRBD1,TRBV7-6,TGTGCCAGCAGCTTAGTCCCCCAGGGACAGGGCAGCTCCTATAATTCACCCCTCCACTTT,CASSLVPQGQGSSYNSPLHF
TRBJ1-3,.,TRBD1,TRBV6-5,TGTGCCAGCAGTTACTCGGGACAGGGGGGAGGAAACACCATATATTTT,CASSYSGQGGGNTIYF
TRBJ2-7,few,TRBD1,TRBV7-3,TGTGCCAGCAGCCTCGACGGGACAGGGGACGAGCAGTACTTC,CASSLDGTGDEQYF
TRBJ2-7,.,TRBD1,TRBV29-1,TGCAGCGTTGTTAGGACAGGGATTAAGGACGAGCAGTACTTC,CSVVRTGIKDEQYF
TRBJ2-7,.,TRBD1,TRBV2,TGTGCCAGCAGTGACAGGACAGGGGGCTACGAGCAGTACTTC,CASSDRTGGYEQYF
TRBJ2-3,once,.,TRBV27,TGTGCCAGCAGTTCACGGACAGCTTCAGATACGCAGTATTTT,CASSSRTASDTQYF
TRBJ2-5,.,.,TRBV5-4,TGTGCCAGCTCATTACAGGTCCAAGAGACCCAGTACTTC,CASSLQVQETQYF
TRBJ2-2,few,TRBD2,TRBV5-4,TGTGCCAGCAGCTTCCCCCCTAGCGGGGGGGCATCCGGGGAGCTGTTTTTT,CASSFPPSGGASGELFF
TRBJ2-2,.,.,TRBV6-1,TGTGCCAGCATGTTTAGGGGGGGCTCTGGGGAGCTGTTTTTT,CASMFRGGSGELFF
TRBJ2-1,few,TRBD2,TRBV30,TGTGCCTGGAGTGTAGACCCAGCGGGGGGCTGCGAGCAGTTCTTC,CAWSVDPAGGCEQFF
TRBJ2-5,once,TRBD1,TRBV9,TGTGCCAGCAGCTCAAGGACAGGCGCACGAGGGGAGACCCAGTACTTC,CASSSRTGARGETQYF
TRBJ2-1,few,.,TRBV29-1,TGCAGCGCCCCGACAGAACCGGACTACAATGAGCAGTTCTTC,CSAPTEPDYNEQFF
TRBJ1-6,.,.,TRBV6-5,TGTGCCAGTAGAACCACCTCCTATAATTCACCCCTCCACTTT,CASRTTSYNSPLHF
TRBJ1-6,.,.,TRBV15,TGTGCCACCAGCCACAGGGCCACCTATAATTCACCCCTCCACTTT,CATSHRATYNSPLHF
TRBJ2-1,few,.,TRBV6-4,TGTGCCAGCAGTGACTCTCGGTACAATGAGCAGTTCTTC,CASSDSRYNEQFF
TRBJ2-7,few,.,TRBV7-2,TGTGCCAGCAGCCCTCAGGAAGGCGAGCAGTACTTC,CASSPQEGEQYF
TRBJ2-3,.,TRBD1,TRBV19,TGTGCCAGTAGTATTACGGCTAGACAGGGGACCAACACAGATACGCAGTATTTT,CASSITARQGTNTDTQYF
TRBJ2-3,few,.,TRBV5-1,TGCGCCAGCAGCTTGGGGTTGCGGGAAAGCACAGATACGCAGTATTTT,CASSLGLRESTDTQYF
TRBJ2-1,once,.,TRBV9,TGTGCCAGCAGCGTCCGAGGCGACGGAGCCCCCAATGAGCAGTTCTTC,CASSVRGDGAPNEQFF
TRBJ1-1,.,TRBD1,TRBV2,TGTGCCAGCAGGAGGGGACAGGGTGAAGCTTTCTTT,CASRRGQGEAFF